This entry is about one T cell receptor beta chain. The data originate from a study of CD8+CD57+ T cells in acquired aplastic anemia. TCR beta VDJ and CDR3 profiles were obtained from a genomic DNA template. TCRdb re-derived calls from the reads in MiXCR, one entry per CDR3 protein. The sample has under 250,000 distinct CDR3 sequences; 30% to 35% are singletons. The receptor comes from a human donor in good health, serving as a control. The sample taken for sequencing was sorted CD4+, CD8+, or CD8+CD57+ T cells (not recorded which) from PBMCs.

The chain's CDR3 is CASTAKWNQYF. In DNA, the CDR3 is TGTGCCAGCACTGCTAAGTGGAATCAGTACTTC. The gene calls are TRBV2 and TRBJ2-5, with D uncertain. Germline CDR1 SNHLY, CDR2 FYNNEI. The CDR3 is made up of 11 amino acids. V lost 7 bases and J 11 bases, leaving 14 bases between the germline ends. Based on the CDR3 plus reference TRBV2 and TRBJ2-5, the full variable domain is EPEVTQTPSHQVTQMGQEVILRCVPISNHLYFYWYRQILGQKVEFLVSFYNNEISEKSEIFDDQFSVERPDGSNFTLKIRSTKLEDSAMYFCASTAKWNQYFGPGTRLLVL.